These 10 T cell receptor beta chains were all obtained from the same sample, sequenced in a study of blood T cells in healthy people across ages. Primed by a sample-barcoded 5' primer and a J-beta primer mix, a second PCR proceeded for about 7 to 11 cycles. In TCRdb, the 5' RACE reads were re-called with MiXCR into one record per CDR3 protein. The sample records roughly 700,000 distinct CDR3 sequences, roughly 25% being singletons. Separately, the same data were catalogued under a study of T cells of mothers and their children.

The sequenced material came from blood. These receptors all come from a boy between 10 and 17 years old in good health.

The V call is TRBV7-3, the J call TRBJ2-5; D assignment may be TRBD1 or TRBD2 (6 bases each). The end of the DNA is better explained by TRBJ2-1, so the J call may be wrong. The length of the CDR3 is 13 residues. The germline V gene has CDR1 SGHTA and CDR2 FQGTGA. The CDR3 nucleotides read TGTGCCAGCAGTCCCGCCGGGGGCGATGAGCAGTTCTTC. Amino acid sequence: CASSPAGGDEQFF.

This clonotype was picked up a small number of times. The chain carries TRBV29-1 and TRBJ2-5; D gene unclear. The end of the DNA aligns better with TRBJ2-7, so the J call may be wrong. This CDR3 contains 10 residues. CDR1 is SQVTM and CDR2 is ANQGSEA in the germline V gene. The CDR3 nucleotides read TGCAGCGTTCTCGGCGGCGAGCAGTACTTC. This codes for CSVLGGEQYF.

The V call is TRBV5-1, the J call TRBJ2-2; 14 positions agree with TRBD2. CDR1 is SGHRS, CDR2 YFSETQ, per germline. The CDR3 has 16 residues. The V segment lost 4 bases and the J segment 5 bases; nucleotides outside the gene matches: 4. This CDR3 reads CASSPTSGGATGELFF. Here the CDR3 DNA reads TGCGCCAGCAGCCCGACTAGCGGGGGGGCAACCGGGGAGCTGTTTTTT.

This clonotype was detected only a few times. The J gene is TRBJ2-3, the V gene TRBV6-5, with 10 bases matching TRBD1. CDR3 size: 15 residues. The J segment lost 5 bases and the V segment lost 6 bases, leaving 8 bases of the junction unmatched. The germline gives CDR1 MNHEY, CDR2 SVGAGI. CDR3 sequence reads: CASRFWDRGGDTQYF. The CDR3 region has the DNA TGTGCCAGCAGGTTTTGGGACAGGGGAGGAGATACGCAGTATTTT.

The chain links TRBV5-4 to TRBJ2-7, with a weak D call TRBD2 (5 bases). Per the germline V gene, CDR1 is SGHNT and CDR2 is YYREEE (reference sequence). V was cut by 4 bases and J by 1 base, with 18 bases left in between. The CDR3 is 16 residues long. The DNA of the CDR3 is TGTGCCAGCAGCCCGTGGCCCTCGGACTTGTCCTACGAGCAGTACTTC. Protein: CASSPWPSDLSYEQYF.

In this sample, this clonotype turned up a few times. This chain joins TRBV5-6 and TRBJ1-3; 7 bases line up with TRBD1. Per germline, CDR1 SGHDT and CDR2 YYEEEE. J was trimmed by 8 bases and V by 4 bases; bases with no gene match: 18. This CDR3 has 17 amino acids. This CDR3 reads CASSDTGTAEEGDTIYF. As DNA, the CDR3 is TGTGCCAGCAGCGACACCGGGACAGCCGAGGAGGGAGACACCATATATTTT.

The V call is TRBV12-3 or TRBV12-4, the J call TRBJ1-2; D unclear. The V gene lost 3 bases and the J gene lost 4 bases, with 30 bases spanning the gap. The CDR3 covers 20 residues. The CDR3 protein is CASSFRQVNLYVQVPYGYTF. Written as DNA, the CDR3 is TGTGCCAGCAGTTTTAGGCAGGTCAACTTATACGTCCAAGTTCCCTATGGCTACACCTTC.

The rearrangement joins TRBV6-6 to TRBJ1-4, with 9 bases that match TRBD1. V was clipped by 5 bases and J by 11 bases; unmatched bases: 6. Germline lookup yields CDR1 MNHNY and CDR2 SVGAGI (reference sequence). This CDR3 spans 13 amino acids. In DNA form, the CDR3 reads TGTGCCAGCAGTAACAGGGGGCAGGGGAAACTGTTTTTT. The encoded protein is CASSNRGQGKLFF.

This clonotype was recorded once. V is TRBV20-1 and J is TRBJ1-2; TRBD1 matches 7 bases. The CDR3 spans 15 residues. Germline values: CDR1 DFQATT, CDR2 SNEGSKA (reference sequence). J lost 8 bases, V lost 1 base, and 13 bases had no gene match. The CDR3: CSARVPGGKDGGYTF. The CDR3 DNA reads TGCAGTGCTAGAGTGCCAGGGGGTAAGGACGGCGGCTACACCTTC.

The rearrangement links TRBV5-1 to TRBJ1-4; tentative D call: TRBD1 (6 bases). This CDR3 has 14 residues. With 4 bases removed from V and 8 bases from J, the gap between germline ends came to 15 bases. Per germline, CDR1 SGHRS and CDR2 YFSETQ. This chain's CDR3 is CASSLLGQTEKLFF. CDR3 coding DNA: TGCGCCAGCAGCCTCCTCGGACAGACCGAAAAACTGTTTTTT.